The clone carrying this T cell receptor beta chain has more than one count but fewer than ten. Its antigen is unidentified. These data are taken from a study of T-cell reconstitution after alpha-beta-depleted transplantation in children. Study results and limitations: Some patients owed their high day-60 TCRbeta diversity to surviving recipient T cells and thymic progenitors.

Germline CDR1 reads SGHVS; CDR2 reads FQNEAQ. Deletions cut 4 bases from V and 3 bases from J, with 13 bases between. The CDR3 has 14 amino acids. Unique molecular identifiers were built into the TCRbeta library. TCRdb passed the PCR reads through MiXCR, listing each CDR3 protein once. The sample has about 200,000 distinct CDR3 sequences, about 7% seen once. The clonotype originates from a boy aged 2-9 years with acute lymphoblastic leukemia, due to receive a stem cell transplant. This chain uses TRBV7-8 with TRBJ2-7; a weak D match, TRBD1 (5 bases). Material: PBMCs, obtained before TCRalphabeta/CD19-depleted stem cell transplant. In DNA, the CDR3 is TGTGCCAGCAGCTCCAGACAGAGGATCTACGAGCAGTACTTC. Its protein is CASSSRQRIYEQYF.